This T cell receptor beta chain was sequenced for a study of post-analysis software for immune sequencing data. Looking at the study overall: Recorded disease courses covered relapsing-remitting, secondary progressive and progressive-relapsing multiple sclerosis. Some patients had no subtype annotation.

There are 18 residues in the CDR3. Germline CDR1 and CDR2: SGHVS and FNYEAQ. Trimming removed 1 base from V and 5 bases from J; junction bases left unmatched: 8. Unique molecular identifiers were built into the TCR beta cDNA libraries. TCRdb re-analysed the PCR reads in MiXCR, keeping a single row per CDR3 protein. The table has a few hundred thousand distinct CDR3 sequences, roughly 45% seen once. This clonotype was counted a few times. Its antigen is as yet unknown. General observations from the study: Compared with controls, patients showed significantly lower normalized Chao1 diversity. The study found TRBV5-6, TRBV5-1 and TRBV20-1 among five TRBV segments more frequent in patients than controls.

This receptor was obtained from a girl aged 5-17 years with multiple sclerosis. Sequencing was done on a sample of blood. The chain uses TRBV7-6 and TRBJ2-1, with 13 bases aligning to TRBD2. The CDR3 DNA is TGTGCCAGCAGCTTAGGGACTAGCGGGAGTTATCAGCACAATGAGCAGTTCTTC. It is translated as CASSLGTSGSYQHNEQFF.